The next 7 T cell receptor beta chains were all read from a single sample in a study of blood T cell repertoires in COVID-19. Here immunoSEQ multiplex PCR was the method, and the copy in TCRdb shows in-frame clones only, minus some. The data contain over 350,000 clones, about 89% of them seen just once; the ten biggest clones take up 4.3%. The sequenced sample was peripheral blood. Every receptor here comes from a woman aged 25 to 39 with acute or convalescent COVID-19.

The chain links TRBV19 to TRBJ2-7; D gene uncertain. Germline CDR1 LNHDA, CDR2 SQIVND (reference sequence). Trimming took 3 bases from V and 2 from J, leaving 11 bases between them. This CDR3 has 14 amino acids. The chain's CDR3 is CASSISRSAYEQYF. The CDR3, as DNA: TGTGCCAGTAGTATTTCCAGGTCCGCCTACGAGCAGTACTTC.

This rearrangement joins TRBV29-1 to TRBJ2-1, with a possible D match to TRBD2 (5 bases). The CDR3 is 15 amino acids. Trimming took 7 bases from V and 3 from J, leaving 19 bases between them. Germline CDR1 is SQVTM and CDR2 is ANQGSEA. The CDR3: CSAQSPGLGYNEQFF. The CDR3 DNA reads as TGCAGCGCCCAAAGTCCGGGGTTAGGCTACAATGAGCAGTTCTTC.

This chain joins TRBV24-1 and TRBJ2-1; TRBD1 matches at 8 bases. This CDR3 region has 14 residues. Germline V CDR1 and CDR2: KGHDR, SFDVKD. V trimming: 6 bases; J trimming: 1 base; junction bases outside the gene matches: 1. The CDR3 loop is CATSRTGSYNEQFF. The CDR3 DNA reads TGTGCCACCAGTCGGACAGGGTCCTACAATGAGCAGTTCTTC.

The V and J genes are TRBV9 and TRBJ2-3; 9 positions agree with TRBD1. The CDR3 length is 15 residues. V lost 0 bases, J lost 3 bases, and 2 bases stayed unmatched. Looked up from germline, CDR1 is SGDLS and CDR2 is YYNGEE. The CDR3 DNA reads TGTGCCAGCAGCGTAGTAGGACAGGGGACAGATACGCAGTATTTT. Its protein is CASSVVGQGTDTQYF.

The J gene is TRBJ2-3, the V gene TRBV12-5; 9 bases agree with TRBD2. CDR3 length: 14 residues. V lost 6 bases, J lost 9 bases, and 10 bases stayed unmatched. In germline, CDR1 is LGHNT, CDR2 FRNRAP. In DNA form, the CDR3 reads TGTGCTAGTGGAAAAGCGGGGGGTACCGGGACGCAGTATTTT. Translated: CASGKAGGTGTQYF.

The V and J genes are TRBV27 and TRBJ2-1; perhaps TRBD2 as D (6 bases). The CDR3 has 12 amino acids. Germline V gene data show CDR1 as MNHEY and CDR2 as SMNVEV (reference sequence). V lost 4 bases, J lost 7 bases, and 8 bases lay in between. The CDR3 sequence is CASSSGLNEQFF. CDR3 bases: TGTGCCAGCAGTTCCGGACTAAATGAGCAGTTCTTC.

The CDR3, as DNA: TGTGCCAGCAGACTTAGGTTACTAGCCTTCAATGAGCAGTTCTTC. This translates into CASRLRLLAFNEQFF. The chain uses TRBV7-2 and TRBJ2-1, with D maybe TRBD2 (6 bases). CDR1 is SGHTA and CDR2 is FQGNSA in the germline V gene. The CDR3 is 15 amino acids. Trimming cost V 6 bases and J 6 bases, with 18 bases left between them.